This TCR beta chain was captured by sequencing in a study of T cell clonality in common variable immunodeficiency. Findings and caveats of the study: Reportedly, TCR beta sequences from common variable immunodeficiency showed fewer deletions and N-nucleotide insertions.

As to this clone: Its antigen is as yet unknown. The read falls 3 residues short of the CDR3 end, and the missing part is taken from the germline J gene.

TCRdb keeps only in-frame clones here, not all; method: immunoSEQ multiplex PCR. The sample holds around 14,000 clones, and no clone turns up only once. Trimming at V came to 7 bases and at J to 6 bases, leaving 9 bases not matched to a gene. This CDR3 contains 13 residues. From germline, CDR1 is MNHEY and CDR2 SVGEGT. Sequencing was carried out using peripheral blood mononuclear cells. The sequence was obtained from a human donor with common variable immunodeficiency. The chain combines TRBV6-2 or TRBV6-3 with TRBJ2-7, with 7 bases that match TRBD1. The part of the CDR3 DNA that was read is TGTGCCAGCAACGATGACAGGGATGGCGAG. Protein product: CASNDDRDGE. The entire CDR3 sequence reads CASNDDRDGEQYF.